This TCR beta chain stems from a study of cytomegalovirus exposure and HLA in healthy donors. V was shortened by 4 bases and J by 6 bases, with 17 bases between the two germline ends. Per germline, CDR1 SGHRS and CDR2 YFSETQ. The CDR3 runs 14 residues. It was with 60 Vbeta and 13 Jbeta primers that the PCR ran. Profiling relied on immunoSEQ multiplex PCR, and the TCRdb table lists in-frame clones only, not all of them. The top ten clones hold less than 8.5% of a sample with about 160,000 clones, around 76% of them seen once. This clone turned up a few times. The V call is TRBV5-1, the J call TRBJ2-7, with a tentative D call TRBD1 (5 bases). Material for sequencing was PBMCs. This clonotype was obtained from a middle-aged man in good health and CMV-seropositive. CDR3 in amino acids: CASSLDRSGLEQYF. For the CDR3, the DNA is TGCGCCAGCAGCCTTGACAGATCCGGGCTCGAGCAGTACTTC. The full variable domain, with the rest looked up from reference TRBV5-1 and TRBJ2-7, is KAGVTQTPRYLIKTRGQQVTLSCSPISGHRSVSWYQQTPGQGLQFLFEYFSETQRNKGNFPGRFSGRQFSNSRSEMNVSTLELGDSALYLCASSLDRSGLEQYFGPGTRLTVT.